What follows are 15 T cell receptor beta chains derived from one specimen sequenced in a study of cytomegalovirus exposure and HLA in healthy donors. PCR amplification relied on 60 Vbeta primers (plus 13 Jbeta primers). Clones were read by immunoSEQ multiplex PCR, and TCRdb kept only the in-frame ones, dropping some. Among 150,000 to 200,000 clones listed, 60% to 80% were seen once. What was sequenced was PBMCs. These receptors were obtained from a woman between 50 and 59 years old in good health and CMV-seropositive.

The chain recombines TRBV14 with TRBJ2-2; maybe TRBD2 (5 bases). This CDR3 spans 13 amino acids. CDR1 is SGHDN and CDR2 is FVKESK in the germline V gene. The V gene lost 4 bases and the J gene lost 5 bases, with 8 bases spanning the gap. The CDR3 DNA reads as TGTGCCAGCAGCCCTACGGGGACCGGGGAGCTGTTTTTT. Protein product: CASSPTGTGELFF.

In the case of this clone: The junction departs from germline at one end; a sequencing error may be responsible. The chain has TRBV7-9 and TRBJ1-1; D ambiguous. The V gene's germline CDR1 is SEHNR and CDR2 FQNEAQ (reference sequence). The CDR3 consists of 13 residues. CDR3 loop: CSSSLTGPAEAFF. CDR3 coding DNA: TGTTCCAGCAGCTTAACCGGTCCCGCTGAAGCTTTCTTT. Looking up the rest from reference TRBV7-9 and TRBJ1-1 gives the full variable domain: DTGVSQNPRHKITKRGQNVTFRCDPISEHNRLYWYRQTLGQGPEFLTYFQNEAQLEKSRLLSDRFSAERPKGSFSTLEIQRTEQGDSAMYLCSSSLTGPAEAFFGQGTRLTVV.

The count of this clone is one. The chain recombines TRBV6-1 with TRBJ2-7; D may be TRBD1 (5 bases). Looked up from germline, CDR1 is MNHNS and CDR2 is SASEGT. V was pared by 6 bases and J by 3 bases, with 18 bases between. The CDR3 has 15 residues. The CDR3 DNA reads TGTGCCAGCAGATGGACATGGGCAGGTGACTACGAGCAGTACTTC. Encoded protein: CASRWTWAGDYEQYF.

The J gene is TRBJ1-1, the V gene TRBV6-5; D may be TRBD1 (6 bases). With 2 bases removed from V and 3 bases from J, the gap between germline ends came to 10 bases. CDR1 and CDR2 (germline): MNHEY, SVGAGI. The CDR3 runs to 14 residues. In DNA, the CDR3 is TGTGCCAGCAGTTACGGACAGCCTCACACTGAAGCTTTCTTT. This codes for CASSYGQPHTEAFF.

A few counts support this clone. The gene calls are TRBV19 and TRBJ2-1; 9 nucleotides line up with TRBD1. The CDR3 has 16 residues. Unmatched junction bases numbered 12, after V lost 5 bases and J lost 7 bases. Germline assignment: CDR1 LNHDA and CDR2 SQIVND (reference sequence). The CDR3 region has the DNA TGTGCCAGTAGTGGGTTCCCGACAGGGGGATTAAATGAGCAGTTCTTC. It translates to CASSGFPTGGLNEQFF.

The chain couples TRBV5-1 to TRBJ2-5; 7 bases line up with TRBD1. J was trimmed by 1 base and V by 4 bases; bases with no gene match: 4. CDR1 is SGHRS and CDR2 is YFSETQ in the germline V gene. The length of the CDR3 is 14 residues. In DNA form, the CDR3 reads TGCGCCAGCAGCGCCGGGACAGCCCAAGAGACCCAGTACTTC. Protein product: CASSAGTAQETQYF.

The genes are TRBV2 and TRBJ2-1; 12 nucleotides agree with TRBD2. V lost 4 bases and J lost 8; bases outside the gene matches: 6. The CDR3 loop spans 15 amino acids. CDR1 is SNHLY, CDR2 FYNNEI, per germline. Here the CDR3 reads CASSATTSGGDEQFF. CDR3 DNA: TGTGCCAGCAGTGCAACGACTAGCGGGGGAGATGAGCAGTTCTTC. The whole variable domain, remainder taken from reference TRBV2 and TRBJ2-1, is EPEVTQTPSHQVTQMGQEVILRCVPISNHLYFYWYRQILGQKVEFLVSFYNNEISEKSEIFDDQFSVERPDGSNFTLKIRSTKLEDSAMYFCASSATTSGGDEQFFGPGTRLTVL.

This chain uses TRBV5-4 with TRBJ1-5; 10 positions match TRBD1. The V segment lost 4 bases and the J segment 5 bases; nucleotides outside the gene matches: 6. Germline values: CDR1 SGHNT, CDR2 YYREEE (reference sequence). The CDR3 has 15 residues. CDR3 DNA: TGTGCCAGCAGCCATGACAGGGGGCGGCATCAGCCCCAGCATTTT. Encoded protein: CASSHDRGRHQPQHF.

The gene calls are TRBV6-6 and TRBJ2-4; 9 bases are a match to TRBD2. Trimming cost V 10 bases and J 8 bases; bases outside gene matches: 18. Germline CDR1 is MNHNY and CDR2 is SVGAGI (reference sequence). The CDR3 spans 16 residues. The CDR3 protein is CATAQRERGAAYIQYF. As DNA, the CDR3 is TGTGCCACCGCCCAGAGGGAGCGGGGGGCCGCTTACATTCAGTACTTC.

This clone was recorded only once. V gene TRBV11-2 combines with J gene TRBJ2-3; TRBD1 agrees at 11 bases. V trimming: 8 bases; J trimming: 7 bases; junction bases outside the gene matches: 8. Germline CDR1 is SGHAT and CDR2 is FQNNGV. CDR3 length: 14 residues. CDR3 bases: TGTGCCAGCCCTCGGGACAGGGGGGATTATACGCAGTATTTT. Protein: CASPRDRGDYTQYF.

The table lists this clone with a count of one. The chain joins TRBV7-2 to TRBJ1-6; weak D call: TRBD1 (6 bases). Trimming shortened V by 0 bases and J by 2 bases, and 8 bases separated the two germline ends. The CDR3 loop spans 16 amino acids. Germline CDR1 and CDR2: SGHTA and FQGNSA. CDR3 residues: CASSLARTAYNSPLHF. CDR3 nucleotide sequence: TGTGCCAGCAGCTTAGCCCGGACAGCCTATAATTCACCCCTCCACTTT.

This clone was seen only a few times. The J gene is TRBJ2-1, the V gene TRBV6-5; D may be TRBD2 (5 bases). The CDR3 sequence is 15 residues long. Germline V gene data show CDR1 as MNHEY and CDR2 as SVGAGI. Trimming took off 2 bases at V and 4 bases at J, with 12 bases between the two ends. The CDR3 region has the DNA TGTGCCAGCAGTTACGAGGGAATGGGGTACAATGAGCAGTTCTTC. This translates into CASSYEGMGYNEQFF.

The chain uses TRBV5-1 and TRBJ2-1; a possible D gene is TRBD2 (5 bases). V dropped 3 bases and J dropped 5 bases, with 12 bases sitting between them. The CDR3 extends over 14 amino acids. Germline V gene sequence: CDR1 SGHRS, CDR2 YFSETQ. The CDR3 here is CASSSGVKDNEQFF. The CDR3 DNA follows: TGCGCCAGCAGCTCCGGGGTGAAGGACAATGAGCAGTTCTTC.

This sequence joins TRBV11-2 and TRBJ2-2, with 10 nucleotides matching TRBD2. The V gene end was trimmed by 8 bases and the J gene end by 7 bases; junction bases not matched to a gene: 7. This CDR3 region has 14 residues. Germline loops: CDR1 SGHAT, CDR2 FQNNGV. This CDR3 is CASGVAGGNGELFF. The CDR3 nucleotides read TGTGCCAGCGGAGTAGCGGGGGGAAACGGGGAGCTGTTTTTT.

This sequence joins TRBV6-1 and TRBJ1-1; no clear D gene. Germline lookup yields CDR1 MNHNS and CDR2 SASEGT. Deletions cut 9 bases from V and 3 bases from J, with 14 bases between. The CDR3 is made up of 13 amino acids. CDR3 DNA sequence: TGTGCCAGTACGACCCGGGTGGACACTGAAGCTTTCTTT. Protein product: CASTTRVDTEAFF.